One sample yielded the 27 T cell receptor beta chains listed below, sequenced in a study of blood T cell repertoires in COVID-19. Produced via immunoSEQ multiplex PCR; TCRdb's table is partial and in-frame only. The repertoire has 300,000 to 350,000 clones, roughly 90% of them found once; the top ten carry approximately 9.3%. The sample was peripheral blood. These receptors were obtained from a man younger than 40 with COVID-19, enrolled during active disease.

This chain uses TRBV11-2 with TRBJ2-3; no reliable D call. Trimming cost V 0 bases and J 2 bases, with 9 bases left between them. CDR1 is SGHAT, CDR2 FQNNGV, per germline. The CDR3 consists of 15 residues. The CDR3 coding sequence is TGTGCCAGCAGCTTAGATGGCCCCTCCACAGATACGCAGTATTTT. Amino acids: CASSLDGPSTDTQYF.

The V call is TRBV11-3, the J call TRBJ2-7, with D tentatively TRBD2 (6 bases). CDR1 is SGHNT and CDR2 is YENEEA in the germline V gene. CDR3 length: 15 amino acids. Trimming removed 5 bases at V and 7 bases at J, with 21 bases between. The CDR3 bases are TGTGCCAGCAGCGCTAGAACTGGAGGGCCGGAGGAGCAGTACTTC. Its protein product is CASSARTGGPEEQYF.

The gene calls are TRBV5-8 and TRBJ1-1; D call uncertain. Trimming took off 0 bases at V and 5 bases at J, with 11 bases between the two ends. Germline-derived CDR1 and CDR2 are SGHTS and YDEGEE. The CDR3 is 14 amino acids. This chain's CDR3 is CASSLARITTEAFF. In nucleotides, the CDR3 is TGTGCCAGCAGCTTGGCCAGGATAACTACTGAAGCTTTCTTT.

The rearrangement uses TRBV15 and TRBJ1-5, with 8 bases fitting TRBD1. Per the germline V gene, CDR1 is LNHNV and CDR2 is YYDKDF (reference sequence). The CDR3 totals 16 residues. Unmatched junction bases numbered 5, after V lost 1 base and J lost 3 bases. This CDR3 reads CATSRGTGIYNQPQHF. CDR3 DNA sequence: TGTGCCACCAGCAGAGGGACAGGGATCTACAATCAGCCCCAGCATTTT. Based on the CDR3 plus reference TRBV15 and TRBJ1-5, the full variable domain is DAMVIQNPRYQVTQFGKPVTLSCSQTLNHNVMYWYQQKSSQAPKLLFHYYDKDFNNEADTPDNFQSRRPNTSFCFLDIRSPGLGDTAMYLCATSRGTGIYNQPQHFGDGTRLSIL.

The V call is TRBV28, the J call TRBJ2-1; TRBD2 aligns across 7 bases. The length of the CDR3 is 16 residues. The junction had 10 bases not matched to a gene; V was cut back by 5 bases and J by 3 bases. Germline V gene data show CDR1 as MDHEN and CDR2 as SYDVKM. This CDR3 reads CASSARAAGNYNEQFF. The CDR3, as DNA: TGTGCCAGCAGTGCTAGGGCAGCGGGGAACTACAATGAGCAGTTCTTC.

This chain uses TRBV28 with TRBJ1-1; no definite D call. V gave up 5 bases and J gave up 11 bases, with 21 bases separating them. CDR1 and CDR2 from the germline V gene are MDHEN and SYDVKM. The length of the CDR3 is 14 residues. This CDR3 reads CASSRRLEGGMAFF. In nucleotides, the CDR3 is TGTGCCAGCAGTCGCAGATTGGAGGGTGGGATGGCTTTCTTT.

The chain uses TRBV6-1 and TRBJ1-6, with D unresolved. CDR3 length equals 18 residues. Germline V gene lookup returns CDR1 MNHNS and CDR2 SASEGT. Trimming stripped 1 base from V and 0 bases from J, with 13 bases between. The CDR3 sequence: CASSEDRFPSSYNSPLHF. The CDR3 coding sequence is TGTGCCAGCAGTGAAGACAGATTTCCGAGCTCCTATAATTCACCCCTCCACTTT.

The genes are TRBV11-2 and TRBJ1-3; D unclear. This CDR3 has 14 residues. Between the trimmed V and J ends, which lost 5 bases and 0 bases, there was a span of 8 bases. The germline CDR1 and CDR2 sequences are SGHAT and FQNNGV. In DNA, the CDR3 is TGTGCCAGCAGCCCGCAGTCCTCTGGAAACACCATATATTTT. Residues: CASSPQSSGNTIYF. Full variable domain (rest looked up from reference TRBV11-2 and TRBJ1-3): EAGVAQSPRYKIIEKRQSVAFWCNPISGHATLYWYQQILGQGPKLLIQFQNNGVVDDSQLPKDRFSAERLKGVDSTLKIQPAKLEDSAVYLCASSPQSSGNTIYFGEGSWLTVV.

The V and J genes are TRBV7-9 and TRBJ1-3; D unresolved. Germline loops: CDR1 SEHNR, CDR2 FQNEAQ (reference sequence). Trimming removed 3 bases at V and 4 bases at J, with 4 bases between. The CDR3 sequence is 12 residues long. CDR3 bases: TGTGCCAGCAGCTTGACAGGAAACACCATATATTTT. Amino acid sequence: CASSLTGNTIYF.

With regard to this clone: Distinct nucleotide sequences in the sample also encode this CDR3. The V and J genes are TRBV2 and TRBJ1-1; D is uncertain. V dropped 7 bases and J dropped 6 bases, with 6 bases sitting between them. Germline V gene lookup returns CDR1 SNHLY and CDR2 FYNNEI. The CDR3 is made up of 10 amino acids. The CDR3 loop is CASILSEAFF. The CDR3 bases are TGTGCCAGCATACTATCTGAAGCTTTCTTT.

Here the CDR3 DNA reads TGTGCCAGCAGTTACAGGGGGGGGGCTTTCTATGAGCAGTTCTTC. Translation: CASSYRGGAFYEQFF. The chain combines TRBV6-5 with TRBJ2-1; a weak D match, TRBD2 (7 bases). Trimming removed 2 bases from V and 8 bases from J, with 16 bases in between. The V gene's germline CDR1 is MNHEY and CDR2 SVGAGI. This CDR3 spans 15 amino acids.

This clone was seen only once. The rearrangement links TRBV7-2 to TRBJ2-3; 7 bases map to TRBD2. Germline loops: CDR1 SGHTA, CDR2 FQGNSA. CDR3 length: 16 residues. V lost 6 bases, J lost 3 bases, and 12 bases stayed unmatched. The CDR3 nucleotides read TGTGCCAGCAGACTATTTGGGGAGGGCGGAACAGATACGCAGTATTTT. Amino acid sequence: CASRLFGEGGTDTQYF.

The chain joins TRBV18 to TRBJ1-1, with 9 nucleotides matching TRBD1. V trimming: 6 bases; J trimming: 1 base; junction bases outside the gene matches: 15. The germline gives CDR1 KGHSH, CDR2 LQKENI. The CDR3 contains 18 residues. The chain's CDR3 is CASSLFVSTGGANTEAFF. The CDR3 DNA reads TGTGCCAGCTCCCTCTTCGTGAGCACAGGGGGCGCGAACACTGAAGCTTTCTTT.

The chain couples TRBV7-2 to TRBJ1-3; D not resolved. V lost 1 base, J lost 2 bases, and 9 bases lay in between. The CDR3 sequence is 15 residues long. Germline V gives CDR1 SGHTA, CDR2 FQGNSA. The CDR3 spells CASSLGREAGNTIYF. The DNA for the CDR3 is TGTGCCAGCAGCTTAGGAAGAGAAGCTGGAAACACCATATATTTT.

This clone was seen a few times. This chain's CDR3 is CASRSQGRNSPLHF. The CDR3 coding sequence is TGCGCCAGCAGAAGCCAGGGAAGGAATTCACCCCTCCACTTT. J is TRBJ1-6 and V is TRBV5-1; D is perhaps TRBD1 (5 bases). CDR3 length equals 14 residues. Germline V CDR1 and CDR2: SGHRS, YFSETQ. Trimming removed 5 bases at V and 7 bases at J, with 13 bases between.

This clone appeared once. The V gene is TRBV5-5, the J gene TRBJ2-3; 7 bases agree with TRBD1. Germline V gene data show CDR1 as SGHKS and CDR2 as YYEKEE (reference sequence). This CDR3 is 14 amino acids long. The ends lost 2 bases at V and 3 bases at J; junction bases unmatched: 3. As DNA, the CDR3 is TGTGCCAGCAGCTTCGGCAGGGGGACAGATACGCAGTATTTT. Its protein is CASSFGRGTDTQYF. The entire variable domain, with the rest obtained from reference TRBV5-5 and TRBJ2-3, is as follows: DAGVTQSPTHLIKTRGQQVTLRCSPISGHKSVSWYQQVLGQGPQFIFQYYEKEERGRGNFPDRFSARQFPNYSSELNVNALLLGDSALYLCASSFGRGTDTQYFGPGTRLTVL.

The rearrangement uses TRBV6-5 and TRBJ2-7; no firm D call. Deletions cut 0 bases from V and 3 bases from J, with 12 bases between. The CDR3 is 15 residues long. Germline V gene lookup returns CDR1 MNHEY and CDR2 SVGAGI. The CDR3 reads CASSYSTGLGYEQYF. As DNA, the CDR3 is TGTGCCAGCAGTTACTCGACCGGGTTAGGCTACGAGCAGTACTTC.

This clone was seen only once. The rearrangement uses TRBV7-2 and TRBJ1-1; 9 nucleotides align to TRBD1. Germline V lookup: CDR1 SGHTA, CDR2 FQGNSA. This CDR3 comprises 14 residues. Germline trimming cut 1 base from V and 10 bases from J; bases unmatched to any gene: 7. The CDR3 bases are TGTGCCAGCAGCTTAGTAGGGACAGGGCTTCGAGCTTTCTTT. It codes for CASSLVGTGLRAFF. Variable domain in full (rest from reference TRBV7-2 and TRBJ1-1): GAGVSQSPSNKVTEKGKDVELRCDPISGHTALYWYRQSLGQGLEFLIYFQGNSAPDKSGLPSDRFSAERTGGSVSTLTIQRTQQEDSAVYLCASSLVGTGLRAFFGQGTRLTVV.

Comment on this clone: One junction end disagrees with the germline gene, perhaps due to a read error. The V gene is TRBV30, the J gene TRBJ1-5, with D uncertain. From germline, CDR1 is GTSNPN and CDR2 SVGIG (reference sequence). There are 12 residues in the CDR3. In nucleotides, the CDR3 is TGTGCCTGGTCGGGTAGCCATCAGCCCCAGCATTTT. Its protein is CAWSGSHQPQHF.

This chain uses TRBV30 with TRBJ2-5, with 9 bases that match TRBD2. The CDR3 length is 15 residues. CDR1 GTSNPN and CDR2 SVGIG come from the germline V gene (reference sequence). V dropped 2 bases and J dropped 4; count of bases not matched to a gene: 8. CDR3 sequence: CAWSKGTAGGETQYF. The CDR3 DNA sequence: TGTGCCTGGAGTAAGGGCACAGCGGGGGGAGAGACCCAGTACTTC.

J is TRBJ2-1 and V is TRBV7-8; possibly TRBD2 for D (5 bases). CDR1 SGHVS and CDR2 FQNEAQ come from the germline V gene. V dropped 7 bases and J dropped 3 bases, with 13 bases sitting between them. The CDR3 covers 14 residues. This chain's CDR3 is CASTEVGVYNEQFF. CDR3 nucleotides: TGTGCCAGCACTGAGGTGGGAGTCTACAATGAGCAGTTCTTC.

CDR3 sequence reads: CASSPTGTTPNTGELFF. The CDR3 DNA sequence: TGTGCCAGCAGCCCGACAGGAACAACTCCGAACACCGGGGAGCTGTTTTTT. The chain links TRBV7-9 to TRBJ2-2; D possibly corresponds to TRBD1 (6 bases). Germline CDR1 is SEHNR and CDR2 is FQNEAQ (reference sequence). The CDR3 runs 17 residues. V gave up 5 bases and J gave up 0 bases, with 16 bases separating them.

V and J are TRBV28 and TRBJ2-3; 8 nucleotides line up with TRBD1. J was trimmed by 2 bases and V by 5 bases; bases with no gene match: 18. CDR3 length equals 19 residues. The germline V gene encodes CDR1 MDHEN and CDR2 SYDVKM. CDR3 residues: CASSPLKPGQDITTDTQYF. Written as DNA, the CDR3 is TGTGCCAGCAGTCCCTTAAAACCGGGACAGGACATCACCACAGATACGCAGTATTTT.

This clone has only one observation. The V call is TRBV7-9, the J call TRBJ1-1; 11 nucleotides agree with TRBD1. The V segment lost 5 bases and the J segment 6 bases; nucleotides outside the gene matches: 5. CDR3 length: 14 residues. Germline loops: CDR1 SEHNR, CDR2 FQNEAQ (reference sequence). The CDR3 DNA reads TGTGCCAGCAGCCATGGACAGGGGGCATCTGAAGCTTTCTTT. Translating it yields CASSHGQGASEAFF.

This clone occurred once. DNA of the CDR3: TGTGCCAGCTCACCACCTGGGCAGTCCATTCCCGGTGGAAACACCATATATTTT. It specifies CASSPPGQSIPGGNTIYF. The chain employs TRBV18 and TRBJ1-3; D call uncertain. This CDR3 comprises 18 residues. Germline V gene data show CDR1 as KGHSH and CDR2 as LQKENI. V gave up 0 bases and J gave up 3 bases, with 18 bases separating them.

This clone was seen only once. V gene TRBV30 combines with J gene TRBJ2-7; TRBD1 matches 8 bases. Trimming at V came to 3 bases and at J to 6 bases, leaving 10 bases not matched to a gene. CDR3 length equals 14 residues. CDR1 GTSNPN and CDR2 SVGIG come from the germline V gene (reference sequence). The CDR3 coding sequence is TGTGCCTGGAGGGGTGGGGCAGGGGGCGGCGAGCAGTACTTC. Encoded protein: CAWRGGAGGGEQYF.

This chain uses TRBV7-3 with TRBJ2-1; TRBD2 matches at 13 bases. The trim removed 1 base at V and 8 bases at J, leaving 5 bases unmatched. Germline values: CDR1 SGHTA, CDR2 FQGTGA. The CDR3 sequence is 16 residues long. This chain's CDR3 is CASSLSGTSGMYEQFF. The CDR3 region has the DNA TGTGCCAGCAGCTTAAGTGGGACTAGCGGGATGTATGAGCAGTTCTTC.